Following are 24 T cell receptor beta chains from one sample sequenced in a study of regulatory T cells in long-lasting Graves disease. Time point here: newly diagnosed GD, antithyroid drugs for less than 3 months. PBMC-derived RNA was used for the TCR library. In building TCR beta libraries, iRepertoire HTBI primers were used together with Arm-PCR of CDR3 regions. Via MiXCR, TCRdb re-called the multiplex PCR reads, giving one row per CDR3 protein. The sample carries more than 450,000 distinct CDR3 sequences, roughly 15% recorded once. These sequences were also reported in another study, on T cells in Graves' hyperthyroidism and ophthalmopathy.

Sequenced here: peripheral blood mononuclear cells (PBMCs), sampled at new diagnosis, from a patient treated with antithyroid drugs. All receptors derive from a man aged 40-49 years with Graves disease.

This clonotype has at least ten counts. J is TRBJ2-5 and V is TRBV7-3, with D perhaps matching TRBD2 (6 bases). This CDR3 spans 16 amino acids. V lost 5 bases to trimming and J lost 5 bases, with 21 bases between them. Looked up from germline, CDR1 is SGHTA and CDR2 is FQGTGA. The CDR3 is CASSPEGGAEGETQYF. CDR3 DNA sequence: TGTGCCAGCAGCCCCGAGGGCGGTGCGGAGGGGGAGACCCAGTACTTC.

This clonotype showed up many times. The chain carries TRBV5-1 and TRBJ2-6, with D perhaps matching TRBD1 (5 bases). Germline V gives CDR1 SGHRS, CDR2 YFSETQ. This CDR3 has 14 amino acids. The ends were cut back, 7 bases at V and 1 base at J, with 9 bases in the middle. Here the CDR3 reads CASGALSGANVLTF. The DNA of the CDR3 is TGCGCCAGCGGGGCGCTATCTGGGGCCAACGTCCTGACTTTC. The variable domain in full, completed from reference TRBV5-1 and TRBJ2-6, reads KAGVTQTPRYLIKTRGQQVTLSCSPISGHRSVSWYQQTPGQGLQFLFEYFSETQRNKGNFPGRFSGRQFSNSRSEMNVSTLELGDSALYLCASGALSGANVLTFGAGSRLTVL.

V and J are TRBV4-1 and TRBJ1-3; D is uncertain. The CDR3 extends over 17 amino acids. V lost 1 base to trimming and J lost 0 bases, with 13 bases between them. Germline CDR1 MGHRA, CDR2 YSYEKL. CDR3 sequence (DNA): TGCGCCAGCAGCCAAGTCACACAGCGGACCTCTGGAAACACCATATATTTT. It codes for CASSQVTQRTSGNTIYF.

Only a few counts were recorded for this clonotype. This chain links TRBV7-2 with TRBJ2-3; TRBD2 matches 14 bases. The germline gives CDR1 SGHTA, CDR2 FQGNSA. The CDR3 has 16 amino acids. V gave up 3 bases and J gave up 6 bases; unmatched junction bases: 5. The CDR3 region is CASSFGTSGSIDTQYF. The CDR3 coding sequence is TGTGCCAGCAGCTTTGGGACTAGCGGGAGTATCGATACGCAGTATTTT. The full variable domain, with the rest looked up from reference TRBV7-2 and TRBJ2-3, is GAGVSQSPSNKVTEKGKDVELRCDPISGHTALYWYRQSLGQGLEFLIYFQGNSAPDKSGLPSDRFSAERTGGSVSTLTIQRTQQEDSAVYLCASSFGTSGSIDTQYFGPGTRLTVL.

This clonotype showed up many times. The V gene is TRBV6-9, the J gene TRBJ2-5; 7 bases line up with TRBD1. This CDR3 is built from 14 residues. The V and J ends lost 4 bases and 2 bases, in that order; junction bases with no gene match: 4. CDR1 MNHGY and CDR2 SVAAGI come from the germline V gene. The CDR3 region has the DNA TGTGCCAGCAGTTGGGACAGTACTCAAGAGACCCAGTACTTC. Translating gives CASSWDSTQETQYF.

This clonotype appeared many times. This chain uses TRBV5-6 with TRBJ2-1; 8 nucleotides align to TRBD2. CDR3 size: 19 residues. V trimming: 0 bases; J trimming: 8 bases; junction bases outside the gene matches: 19. Germline V gives CDR1 SGHDT, CDR2 YYEEEE. The CDR3 DNA sequence: TGTGCCAGCAGCTTGGGGGGGTTGAGCGGGAGCTCCCGGCGGGATGAGCAGTTCTTC. Translating gives CASSLGGLSGSSRRDEQFF. Filled out from reference TRBV5-6 and TRBJ2-1, the complete variable domain reads DAGVTQSPTHLIKTRGQQVTLRCSPKSGHDTVSWYQQALGQGPQFIFQYYEEEERQRGNFPDRFSGHQFPNYSSELNVNALLLGDSALYLCASSLGGLSGSSRRDEQFFGPGTRLTVL.

This clonotype was counted ten times or more. The genes are TRBV2 and TRBJ2-3; D is possibly TRBD1 or TRBD2 (5 bases each). Trimming took 7 bases from V and 5 from J, leaving 16 bases between them. Looked up from germline, CDR1 is SNHLY and CDR2 is FYNNEI. This CDR3 spans 14 amino acids. The CDR3 loop reads CASIEGWGLDTQYF. In DNA form, the CDR3 reads TGTGCCAGCATCGAAGGTTGGGGGTTAGATACGCAGTATTTT.

Ten or more counts support this clonotype. The V gene is TRBV3-1, the J gene TRBJ2-3; D possibly corresponds to TRBD2 (6 bases). Germline CDR1 is LGHDT and CDR2 is YNNKEL (reference sequence). The CDR3 is 16 residues long. The V gene lost 0 bases and the J gene lost 4 bases, with 14 bases spanning the gap. CDR3 sequence reads: CASSQEKTGEPDTQYF. CDR3 coding DNA: TGTGCCAGCAGCCAAGAGAAGACGGGAGAACCAGATACGCAGTATTTT.

This clonotype was seen repeatedly, ten times or more. The chain joins TRBV15 to TRBJ2-5; possible D gene TRBD2, 6 bases. V shed 0 bases and J shed 5 bases, with 10 bases lying between them. Germline values: CDR1 LNHNV, CDR2 YYDKDF (reference sequence). This CDR3 contains 14 residues. CDR3 loop: CATSRDAGRETQYF. The CDR3 coding sequence is TGTGCCACCAGCAGAGATGCTGGGAGGGAGACCCAGTACTTC.

In regard to this clonotype: This likely came from a read error, as a far larger clone is one base away. The chain employs TRBV7-9 and TRBJ2-1; 8 bases match TRBD2. The CDR3 contains 14 residues. Germline V gene data show CDR1 as SEHNR and CDR2 as FQNEAQ (reference sequence). J was trimmed by 13 bases and V by 5 bases; bases with no gene match: 13. CDR3 residues: CASSPGRAGEAQFF. The CDR3 DNA sequence: TGTGCCAGCAGCCCCGGACGAGCGGGAGAGGCACAGTTCTTC.

This clonotype occurred a few times. V usage is TRBV18 and J usage is TRBJ2-1, with 14 bases matching TRBD2. This CDR3 comprises 17 residues. CDR1 and CDR2 (germline): KGHSH, LQKENI. Unmatched junction bases numbered 8, after V lost 5 bases and J lost 5 bases. This CDR3 reads CASSSGTSGRSHNEQFF. The CDR3 DNA reads TGTGCCAGCTCATCTGGGACTAGCGGGAGATCGCACAATGAGCAGTTCTTC.

V and J are TRBV6-1 and TRBJ1-2; 10 bases are a match to TRBD1. The V segment lost 7 bases and the J segment 7 bases; nucleotides outside the gene matches: 12. CDR3 length: 15 amino acids. CDR1 and CDR2 from the germline V gene are MNHNS and SASEGT. CDR3 region: CASTAGQGYMFGYTF. The DNA of the CDR3 is TGTGCCAGCACCGCGGGACAGGGGTATATGTTTGGCTACACCTTC.

This clonotype was seen at least ten times. The chain joins TRBV2 to TRBJ2-3, with TRBD2 matching over 13 bases. Germline CDR1 is SNHLY and CDR2 is FYNNEI. This CDR3 has 17 residues. V lost 5 bases, J lost 8 bases, and 13 bases stayed unmatched. CDR3 DNA: TGTGCCAGCAGTAAAATAGGGACTAGCGGGAAGAAAGCTACGCAGTATTTT. Amino acid sequence: CASSKIGTSGKKATQYF.

V is TRBV19 and J is TRBJ1-5, with D possibly matching TRBD1 (5 bases). Germline lookup yields CDR1 LNHDA and CDR2 SQIVND (reference sequence). The CDR3 is 17 residues long. Trimming removed 6 bases at V and 2 bases at J, with 20 bases between. This chain's CDR3 is CASSLRKQERGNQPQHF. The CDR3 coding sequence is TGTGCCAGTAGCCTTCGAAAACAGGAACGGGGCAATCAGCCCCAGCATTTT.

V is TRBV5-1 and J is TRBJ2-3; 9 bases agree with TRBD1. Germline V gene data show CDR1 as SGHRS and CDR2 as YFSETQ. V trimming: 3 bases; J trimming: 7 bases; junction bases outside the gene matches: 6. The CDR3 covers 14 residues. The CDR3 coding sequence is TGCGCCAGCAGCTCCGGACAGGGGATCAATACGCAGTATTTT. This gives the protein CASSSGQGINTQYF.

This clonotype was counted a few times. V and J are TRBV28 and TRBJ1-2; a possible D gene is TRBD1 (6 bases). This CDR3 is built from 13 residues. V was cut by 2 bases and J by 8 bases, with 12 bases left in between. Per the germline V gene, CDR1 is MDHEN and CDR2 is SYDVKM. This CDR3 is CASSLGDRSGYTF. The CDR3 DNA sequence: TGTGCCAGCAGTTTAGGCGACAGGTCCGGCTACACCTTC.

The J gene is TRBJ2-1, the V gene TRBV19, with TRBD2 identical over 8 bases. The germline V gene has CDR1 LNHDA and CDR2 SQIVND (reference sequence). CDR3 length: 15 residues. The ends lost 3 bases at V and 5 bases at J; junction bases unmatched: 6. The CDR3 DNA is TGTGCCAGTAGTATTTACCTAGCGGGCCACAATGAGCAGTTCTTC. It translates to CASSIYLAGHNEQFF.

Many counts were recorded for this clonotype. The chain is built from TRBV7-2 and TRBJ2-2; possible D gene TRBD1, 5 bases. From germline, CDR1 is SGHTA and CDR2 FQGNSA. This CDR3 is built from 16 residues. Trimming removed 1 base at V and 5 bases at J, with 14 bases between. CDR3 coding DNA: TGTGCCAGCAGCTTAGTTATGGGGCAGGGAACCGGGGAGCTGTTTTTT. Amino acid sequence: CASSLVMGQGTGELFF.

The table lists this clonotype with many counts. This chain connects TRBV28 to TRBJ1-1; D not resolved. Trimming removed 4 bases from V and 8 bases from J, with 14 bases in between. The germline V gene encodes CDR1 MDHEN and CDR2 SYDVKM. The CDR3 totals 13 residues. The CDR3 DNA sequence: TGTGCCAGCAGTTCTTTAAGGATAGACGAAGCTTTCTTT. Its protein is CASSSLRIDEAFF.

This chain links TRBV19 with TRBJ2-4; D ambiguous. Germline assignment: CDR1 LNHDA and CDR2 SQIVND (reference sequence). Trimming removed 3 bases from V and 3 bases from J, with 9 bases in between. The CDR3 totals 14 residues. The CDR3 here is CASSIRAVKNIQYF. CDR3 DNA: TGTGCCAGTAGTATTAGGGCTGTCAAAAACATTCAGTACTTC.

The chain carries TRBV7-9 and TRBJ2-3; 12 bases line up with TRBD2. CDR1 and CDR2 (germline): SEHNR, FQNEAQ (reference sequence). V lost 1 base to trimming and J lost 6 bases; unmatched junction nucleotides: 14. The CDR3 totals 19 residues. The CDR3 DNA reads as TGTGCCAGCAGCTTAGGGCTAGCGGGAGGGCCCCGTAGTTGGGATACGCAGTATTTT. Amino acid sequence: CASSLGLAGGPRSWDTQYF.

The sample holds many counts of this clonotype. The CDR3 here is CASSLRDRAGANVLTF. The CDR3 nucleotides are TGTGCCAGCAGCTTAAGGGACAGGGCTGGGGCCAACGTCCTGACTTTC. The chain links TRBV7-8 to TRBJ2-6, with 9 positions matching TRBD1. This CDR3 contains 16 residues. Germline assignment: CDR1 SGHVS and CDR2 FQNEAQ. V shed 2 bases and J 2 bases; nucleotides not matched to a gene: 1. Full variable domain (rest looked up from reference TRBV7-8 and TRBJ2-6): GAGVSQSPRYKVAKRGQDVALRCDPISGHVSLFWYQQALGQGPEFLTYFQNEAQLDKSGLPSDRFFAERPEGSVSTLKIQRTQQEDSAVYLCASSLRDRAGANVLTFGAGSRLTVL.

This clonotype appeared a few times. The chain combines TRBV6-2 or TRBV6-3 with TRBJ1-5, with TRBD1 identical over 8 bases. The CDR3 is 17 residues long. Per the germline V gene, CDR1 is MNHEY and CDR2 is SVGEGT. J was trimmed by 5 bases and V by 0 bases; bases with no gene match: 9. The CDR3, as DNA: TGTGCCAGCAGTTACTCTCTGGGCAGGGGGCTTGATCAGCCCCAGCATTTT. Translating gives CASSYSLGRGLDQPQHF.

This clonotype was picked up many times. The genes are TRBV3-1 and TRBJ2-7; D tentatively fits TRBD1 or TRBD2 (5 bases each). Germline CDR1 and CDR2: LGHDT and YNNKEL (reference sequence). CDR3 size: 15 residues. V dropped 3 bases and J dropped 1 base, with 13 bases sitting between them. The CDR3 loop is CASSHTGALSYEQYF. The CDR3 DNA reads TGTGCCAGCAGCCACACCGGGGCCTTATCCTACGAGCAGTACTTC.